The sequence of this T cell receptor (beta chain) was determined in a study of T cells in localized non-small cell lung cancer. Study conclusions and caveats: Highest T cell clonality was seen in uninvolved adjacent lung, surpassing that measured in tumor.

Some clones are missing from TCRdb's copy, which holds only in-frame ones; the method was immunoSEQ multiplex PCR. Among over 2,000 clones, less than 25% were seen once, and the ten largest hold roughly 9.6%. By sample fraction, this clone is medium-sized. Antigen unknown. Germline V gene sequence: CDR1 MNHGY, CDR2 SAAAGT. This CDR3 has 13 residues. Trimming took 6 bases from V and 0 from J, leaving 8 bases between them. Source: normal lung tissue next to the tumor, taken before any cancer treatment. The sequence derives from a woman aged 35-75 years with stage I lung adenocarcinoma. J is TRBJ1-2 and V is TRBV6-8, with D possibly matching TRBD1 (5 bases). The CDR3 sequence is CASRETANYGYTF. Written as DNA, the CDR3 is TGTGCCAGCAGGGAGACAGCTAACTATGGCTACACCTTC.